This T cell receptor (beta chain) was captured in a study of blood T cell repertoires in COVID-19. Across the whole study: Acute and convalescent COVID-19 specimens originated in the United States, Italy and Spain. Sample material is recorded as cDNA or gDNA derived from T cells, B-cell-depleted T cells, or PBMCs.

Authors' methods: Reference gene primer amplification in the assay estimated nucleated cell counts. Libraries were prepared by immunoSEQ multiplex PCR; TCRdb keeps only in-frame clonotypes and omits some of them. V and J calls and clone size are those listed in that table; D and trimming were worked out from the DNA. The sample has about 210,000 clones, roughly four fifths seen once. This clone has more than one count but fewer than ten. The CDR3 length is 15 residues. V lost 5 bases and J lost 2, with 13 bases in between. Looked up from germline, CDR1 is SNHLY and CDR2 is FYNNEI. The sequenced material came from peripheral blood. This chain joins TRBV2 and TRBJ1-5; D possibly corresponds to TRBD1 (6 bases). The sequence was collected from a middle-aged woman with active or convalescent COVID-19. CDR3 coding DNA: TGTGCCAGCAGTCCGCTGACAGGAGGCAATCAGCCCCAGCATTTT. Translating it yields CASSPLTGGNQPQHF.